What follows are 5 T cell receptor beta chains derived from one specimen sequenced in a study of graft-versus-host responses after intestinal transplantation. The table came from immunoSEQ multiplex PCR; TCRdb's copy has only in-frame clones and leaves some out. The sample consists of about 97,000 clones, 80% to 95% of them appearing once. Sequenced material: PBMCs, taken 453 days after intestinal transplant. The source of these receptors is a human patient who received an intestinal transplant, so some T cells may come from the graft donor.

J is TRBJ2-1 and V is TRBV28, with D possibly being TRBD2 (6 bases). Germline V gives CDR1 MDHEN, CDR2 SYDVKM. The CDR3 covers 16 residues. Deletions cut 5 bases from V and 10 bases from J, with 24 bases between. The CDR3 bases are TGTGCCAGCAGTGGAGGACCGGGAGCTACAATGATGGAGCAGTTCTTC. This codes for CASSGGPGATMMEQFF.

Concerning this clone itself: Other nucleotide sequences from this sample produce the same CDR3. The rearrangement links TRBV5-1 to TRBJ1-1; D not certain. CDR1 is SGHRS and CDR2 is YFSETQ in the germline V gene. The CDR3 is 14 amino acids. Trimming left V 0 bases short and J 0 bases short, with 6 bases between. CDR3 in amino acids: CASSLGSVNTEAFF. The CDR3 DNA is TGCGCCAGCAGCTTGGGCTCGGTGAACACTGAAGCTTTCTTT.

This chain uses TRBV5-1 with TRBJ1-5; perhaps TRBD1 as D (5 bases). This CDR3 region has 15 residues. The germline gives CDR1 SGHRS, CDR2 YFSETQ. V was clipped by 4 bases and J by 7 bases, with 18 bases between them. The CDR3 protein is CASSLGPRVGQPQHF. The CDR3 DNA follows: TGCGCCAGCAGCCTGGGGCCGAGGGTAGGACAGCCCCAGCATTTT.

The chain combines TRBV7-9 with TRBJ2-5; D remains unclear. V lost 7 bases and J lost 4, with 25 bases in between. The CDR3 covers 17 residues. Germline values: CDR1 SEHNR, CDR2 FQNEAQ (reference sequence). CDR3 sequence (DNA): TGTGCCAGCACCATATACCTTAACCTGGGTGTCGGAGAGACCCAGTACTTC. Protein sequence: CASTIYLNLGVGETQYF.

The chain carries TRBV4-1 and TRBJ2-7; TRBD2 is a possible D gene (6 bases). Germline-derived CDR1 and CDR2 are MGHRA and YSYEKL. The CDR3 covers 15 residues. V was clipped by 4 bases and J by 0 bases, with 13 bases between them. In DNA, the CDR3 is TGCGCCAGCAGCCGCCTCCCCGGGAGCTCCTACGAGCAGTACTTC. It codes for CASSRLPGSSYEQYF.